Following are 22 T cell receptor beta chains from one sample sequenced in a study of vaccination and CD4 T cells after COVID-19. Their target antigens are unknown. The treatment here: roughly 10-day PBMC culture with coronavirus spike peptide pools or control peptides (ViraFEST assay). Cultured CD4+ T-cell DNA underwent Oncomine TCR Beta short-read sequencing. One entry per CDR3 protein results from TCRdb running MiXCR on the PCR reads. The sample yields 15,000 or so distinct CDR3 sequences, approximately 54% seen once. The source material was CD4+ T cells from blood, cultured in vitro. The origin of the receptors is a human donor who had recovered from COVID-19.

The chain couples TRBV2 to TRBJ1-6; D gene uncertain. V gave up 8 bases and J gave up 0 bases, with 5 bases separating them. The germline CDR1 and CDR2 sequences are SNHLY and FYNNEI. The CDR3 sequence is 13 residues long. The CDR3 DNA reads as TGTGCCAGCCAGAGCTCCTATAATTCACCCCTCCACTTT. This codes for CASQSSYNSPLHF.

Written as DNA, the CDR3 is TGTGCCAGCAGTCTATGGGGCACAGATACGCAGTATTTT. Translating gives CASSLWGTDTQYF. The V call is TRBV27, the J call TRBJ2-3; D remains ambiguous. The CDR3 spans 13 residues. Germline V gives CDR1 MNHEY, CDR2 SMNVEV (reference sequence). V lost 5 bases, J lost 1 base, and 7 bases lay in between.

This rearrangement joins TRBV30 to TRBJ2-2; D may be TRBD1 (5 bases). This CDR3 has 14 residues. Per germline, CDR1 GTSNPN and CDR2 SVGIG (reference sequence). Trimming took 3 bases from V and 0 from J, leaving 8 bases between them. The CDR3 reads CAWRGASNTGELFF. CDR3 coding DNA: TGTGCCTGGAGAGGGGCTTCGAACACCGGGGAGCTGTTTTTT.

This clonotype was detected a few times. The genes are TRBV20-1 and TRBJ2-1, with 8 bases matching TRBD2. Germline trimming cut 1 base from V and 0 bases from J; bases unmatched to any gene: 5. The CDR3 has 16 amino acids. Germline CDR1 and CDR2: DFQATT and SNEGSKA (reference sequence). DNA of the CDR3: TGCAGTGCTAGAGTAGCGAGCGGGAGCTCCTACAATGAGCAGTTCTTC. Protein product: CSARVASGSSYNEQFF.

The sample holds one count of this clonotype. The chain employs TRBV20-1 and TRBJ2-7; D is possibly TRBD1 (6 bases). Germline values: CDR1 DFQATT, CDR2 SNEGSKA (reference sequence). The V end lost 1 base, the J end lost 3 bases, and 16 bases lay between the germline ends. This CDR3 has 15 amino acids. CDR3 sequence reads: CSARVPGDRVYEQYF. The DNA of the CDR3 is TGCAGTGCTAGAGTTCCAGGGGACCGAGTCTACGAGCAGTACTTC.

The V call is TRBV28, the J call TRBJ1-5, with 10 bases matching TRBD1. Germline CDR1 reads MDHEN; CDR2 reads SYDVKM. Losses at the gene ends were 4 bases for V and 6 bases for J; bases not matched to a gene: 0. The CDR3 loop spans 13 amino acids. The CDR3 loop reads CASSWTGGQPQHF. The CDR3 DNA follows: TGTGCCAGCAGTTGGACAGGGGGTCAGCCCCAGCATTTT. The complete variable domain, with remaining parts taken from reference TRBV28 and TRBJ1-5, reads DVKVTQSSRYLVKRTGEKVFLECVQDMDHENMFWYRQDPGLGLRLIYFSYDVKMKEKGDIPEGYSVSREKKERFSLILESASTNQTSMYLCASSWTGGQPQHFGDGTRLSIL.

This sequence joins TRBV5-1 and TRBJ1-5; a possible D gene is TRBD1 (5 bases). Trimming took 3 bases from V and 7 from J, leaving 17 bases between them. CDR1 and CDR2 from the germline V gene are SGHRS and YFSETQ. This CDR3 has 15 amino acids. Here the CDR3 DNA reads TGCGCCAGCAGCTCCCTTCCGGGGCGGGAGCAGCCCCAGCATTTT. Translation gives CASSSLPGREQPQHF.

This sequence joins TRBV27 and TRBJ1-2; TRBD1 matches at 7 bases. Germline V gene data show CDR1 as MNHEY and CDR2 as SMNVEV (reference sequence). V gave up 2 bases and J gave up 3 bases; unmatched junction bases: 0. The CDR3 extends over 13 amino acids. For the CDR3, the DNA is TGTGCCAGCAGTTTAGGGACAGACTATGGCTACACCTTC. It yields the protein CASSLGTDYGYTF.

The gene calls are TRBV27 and TRBJ2-7, with 8 bases fitting TRBD2. V gave up 6 bases and J gave up 3 bases; unmatched junction bases: 7. The CDR3 is 14 residues long. The germline CDR1 and CDR2 sequences are MNHEY and SMNVEV (reference sequence). In nucleotides, the CDR3 is TGTGCCAGCAGGGATCTGAGCGGGAGCTACGAGCAGTACTTC. Translated: CASRDLSGSYEQYF.

The rearrangement links TRBV11-2 to TRBJ2-3, with 14 bases identical to TRBD2. V lost 5 bases and J lost 1; bases outside the gene matches: 5. Germline values: CDR1 SGHAT, CDR2 FQNNGV. The CDR3 contains 17 residues. Here the CDR3 DNA reads TGTGCCAGCAGCGAGGGACTAGCGGGAGTCGGCACAGATACGCAGTATTTT. This codes for CASSEGLAGVGTDTQYF.

As regards this clonotype: It is likely a read error, because the conserved phenylalanine at the end of the CDR3 is missing. Written as DNA, the CDR3 is TGTGCCAGCAGGGGACAGGGGGTTTACGAGCAGTACTCC. This gives the protein CASRGQGVYEQYS. V is TRBV28 and J is TRBJ2-7, with TRBD1 identical over 11 bases. Looked up from germline, CDR1 is MDHEN and CDR2 is SYDVKM. The CDR3 is made up of 13 amino acids. V was clipped by 6 bases and J by 4 bases; unmatched bases: 2.

The chain combines TRBV29-1 with TRBJ1-2; 7 positions match TRBD1. The germline CDR1 and CDR2 sequences are SQVTM and ANQGSEA. This CDR3 is 10 amino acids long. The V and J ends lost 6 bases and 7 bases, in that order; junction bases with no gene match: 2. CDR3 coding DNA: TGCAGCGTGGGGGACAGTGGCTACACCTTC. Its protein product is CSVGDSGYTF.

This clonotype appeared a single time. This chain uses TRBV30 with TRBJ2-3, with 9 bases fitting TRBD2. Germline assignment: CDR1 GTSNPN and CDR2 SVGIG (reference sequence). J gave up 6 bases and V 4 bases, and 8 bases lay outside the gene matches. The length of the CDR3 is 14 residues. CDR3 DNA sequence: TGTGCCTGGAATTTAGCGGGAGTGGGGGATACGCAGTATTTT. It is translated as CAWNLAGVGDTQYF.

This chain joins TRBV12-3 or TRBV12-4 and TRBJ2-3; 7 positions agree with TRBD1. With V trimmed by 9 bases and J by 0 bases, 6 bases remained unmatched. The CDR3 length is 14 residues. The CDR3 loop is CASRQGPSTDTQYF. As DNA, the CDR3 is TGTGCCAGTAGACAGGGCCCCAGCACAGATACGCAGTATTTT.

This chain uses TRBV20-1 with TRBJ1-2; tentative D call: TRBD1 (6 bases). This CDR3 comprises 13 residues. V lost 1 base, J lost 7 bases, and 13 bases lay in between. Germline CDR1 is DFQATT and CDR2 is SNEGSKA (reference sequence). DNA of the CDR3: TGCAGTGCTAGAGCTCCGGGGGCTGGTGGCTACACCTTC. Protein sequence: CSARAPGAGGYTF.

This rearrangement joins TRBV24-1 to TRBJ2-1; 13 nucleotides align to TRBD2. The V gene end was trimmed by 4 bases and the J gene end by 7 bases; junction bases not matched to a gene: 6. Germline assignment: CDR1 KGHDR and CDR2 SFDVKD. This CDR3 contains 16 residues. Here the CDR3 reads CATSDSGLAGKNEQFF. The CDR3 DNA reads TGTGCCACCAGTGACTCGGGACTAGCGGGGAAGAATGAGCAGTTCTTC.

The table lists this clonotype with a count of one. The chain has TRBV20-1 and TRBJ2-1, with TRBD1 matching 9 bases. Germline V lookup: CDR1 DFQATT, CDR2 SNEGSKA (reference sequence). The CDR3 totals 11 residues. The CDR3: CRAGQGNEQFF. Written as DNA, the CDR3 is TGCAGAGCGGGACAGGGTAATGAGCAGTTCTTC.

This clonotype was counted between two and nine times. The V gene is TRBV25-1, the J gene TRBJ2-7; D may be TRBD1 (5 bases). The CDR3 totals 13 residues. Trimming removed 4 bases at V and 3 bases at J, with 10 bases between. Germline V CDR1 and CDR2: MGHDK, SYGVNS. The CDR3: CASSGGDSYEQYF. DNA of the CDR3: TGTGCCAGCAGTGGCGGAGACAGCTACGAGCAGTACTTC.

The rearrangement joins TRBV20-1 to TRBJ1-5; D perhaps matches TRBD1 (5 bases). V was cut by 6 bases and J by 2 bases, with 11 bases left in between. There are 13 residues in the CDR3. Germline CDR1 reads DFQATT; CDR2 reads SNEGSKA (reference sequence). The CDR3 here is CSAPRGGNQPQHF. The CDR3 DNA sequence: TGCAGTGCGCCCCGGGGCGGCAATCAGCCCCAGCATTTT.

V gene TRBV7-9 combines with J gene TRBJ2-1; 7 bases agree with TRBD2. Trimming cost V 5 bases and J 3 bases; bases outside gene matches: 16. Germline V gene data show CDR1 as SEHNR and CDR2 as FQNEAQ (reference sequence). This CDR3 has 18 residues. CDR3 DNA sequence: TGTGCCAGCAGCCAGGGAGGCCGGGAAGCGGGAATCTACAATGAGCAGTTCTTC. Translation: CASSQGGREAGIYNEQFF.

This clonotype was seen a handful of times. This chain connects TRBV28 to TRBJ2-7, with 7 bases matching TRBD1. V was pared by 6 bases and J by 2 bases, with 10 bases of the junction left unmatched. CDR3 length: 15 residues. Looked up from germline, CDR1 is MDHEN and CDR2 is SYDVKM. This chain's CDR3 is CASRPEGTATYEQYF. DNA for the CDR3: TGTGCCAGCAGGCCCGAAGGGACAGCTACCTACGAGCAGTACTTC.

This chain uses TRBV20-1 with TRBJ2-5; D unclear. There are 11 residues in the CDR3. Trimming removed 5 bases from V and 3 bases from J, with 7 bases in between. CDR1 is DFQATT and CDR2 is SNEGSKA in the germline V gene (reference sequence). The chain's CDR3 is CSAVNKETQYF. The CDR3 DNA sequence: TGCAGTGCTGTTAATAAAGAGACCCAGTACTTC.